These 20 T cell receptor beta chains were sequenced from one sample in a study of early T cells in non-severe SARS-CoV-2 infection. TCRdb re-called the 5' RACE reads with MiXCR, one entry per CDR3 protein. The sample shows approximately 71,000 distinct CDR3 sequences, 12% of them seen only once. The sequencing sample was made of whole blood. Source of these receptors: an adult who was a healthcare worker with PCR-confirmed SARS-CoV-2 infection or an uninfected control (not recorded which).

This clonotype was detected a few times. V gene TRBV28 combines with J gene TRBJ1-1; D is undetermined. Looked up from germline, CDR1 is MDHEN and CDR2 is SYDVKM. The length of the CDR3 is 11 residues. Trimming shortened V by 6 bases and J by 11 bases, and 13 bases separated the two germline ends. The CDR3 coding sequence is TGTGCCAGCAGCTATGAGGGTCTCGCTTTCTTT. It encodes CASSYEGLAFF.

Many counts were recorded for this clonotype. This rearrangement joins TRBV30 to TRBJ2-2; 8 bases are a match to TRBD2. The CDR3 is made up of 12 amino acids. Germline CDR1 reads GTSNPN; CDR2 reads SVGIG (reference sequence). Losses at the gene ends were 7 bases for V and 7 bases for J; bases not matched to a gene: 5. CDR3: CALRGAYGELFF. CDR3 DNA: TGTGCCTTGCGGGGGGCCTACGGGGAGCTGTTTTTT.

This clonotype rates as medium-sized. The rearrangement links TRBV27 to TRBJ1-2; D is unclear. Trimming took off 3 bases at V and 2 bases at J, with 7 bases between the two ends. CDR3 length: 13 residues. Germline V gene lookup returns CDR1 MNHEY and CDR2 SMNVEV (reference sequence). For the CDR3, the DNA is TGTGCCAGCAGTTTCGAAGGGAACTATGGCTACACCTTC. Translation gives CASSFEGNYGYTF.

Many counts were recorded for this clonotype. J is TRBJ2-5 and V is TRBV29-1; D is unresolved. Deletions cut 5 bases from V and 1 base from J, with 14 bases between. This CDR3 has 14 residues. CDR1 SQVTM and CDR2 ANQGSEA come from the germline V gene. The CDR3 loop is CSVRARQTQETQYF. DNA of the CDR3: TGCAGCGTTCGGGCGCGCCAGACCCAAGAGACCCAGTACTTC.

This clonotype showed up just a few times. V is TRBV6-6 and J is TRBJ1-2; 11 nucleotides match TRBD1. CDR3 length: 18 amino acids. Germline loops: CDR1 MNHNY, CDR2 SVGAGI (reference sequence). V was pared by 7 bases and J by 3 bases, with 16 bases of the junction left unmatched. The CDR3 here is CASTWTGGKWGMDYGYTF. CDR3 coding DNA: TGTGCCAGCACCTGGACAGGGGGCAAATGGGGCATGGACTATGGCTACACCTTC.

Worth noting for this clonotype: A much larger clone is a single base away; this may be a read error. This chain joins TRBV6-1 and TRBJ1-1; D not certain. Trimming took off 1 base at V and 5 bases at J, with 8 bases between the two ends. The CDR3 sequence is 13 residues long. Germline CDR1 and CDR2: MNHNS and SASEGT. This CDR3 reads CASSEGVGTEAFF. CDR3 coding DNA: TGTGCCAGCAGTGAAGGAGTGGGGACTGAAGCTTTCTTT.

This clonotype was counted only a few times. The CDR3 DNA reads as TGTGCCAGCTCACCCGGACAGGGGATAGGTCAGCCCCAGCATTTT. This gives the protein CASSPGQGIGQPQHF. The rearrangement joins TRBV18 to TRBJ1-5, with 9 bases aligning to TRBD1. The junction had 6 bases not matched to a gene; V was cut back by 3 bases and J by 6 bases. The CDR3 contains 15 residues. Germline V gives CDR1 KGHSH, CDR2 LQKENI.

This clonotype was picked up many times. The chain links TRBV20-1 to TRBJ2-5; D gene ambiguous. Germline lookup yields CDR1 DFQATT and CDR2 SNEGSKA (reference sequence). Trimming shortened V by 3 bases and J by 4 bases, and 9 bases separated the two germline ends. The CDR3 length is 12 residues. CDR3 coding DNA: TGCAGTGCTAGTATCGTCAGAGAGACCCAGTACTTC. This translates into CSASIVRETQYF.

This clonotype was picked up many times. The chain couples TRBV12-3 or TRBV12-4 to TRBJ1-2; D gene unclear. Trimming took off 1 base at V and 3 bases at J, with 6 bases between the two ends. CDR3 size: 13 residues. In nucleotides, the CDR3 is TGTGCCAGCAGTTTAGGGCAGCACTATGGCTACACCTTC. As protein: CASSLGQHYGYTF.

This clonotype appeared a few times. The chain combines TRBV11-1 with TRBJ2-7; D might be TRBD1 (5 bases). The CDR3 runs to 15 residues. V lost 5 bases, J lost 1 base, and 15 bases lay in between. Per the germline V gene, CDR1 is SGHAT and CDR2 is FQDESV (reference sequence). CDR3 sequence reads: CASSPRETSSYEQYF. The CDR3 coding sequence is TGTGCCAGCAGCCCCAGGGAAACGTCGTCCTACGAGCAGTACTTC.

This clonotype appeared many times. The chain carries TRBV7-9 and TRBJ2-5; the D gene is possibly TRBD2 (7 bases). CDR1 is SEHNR, CDR2 FQNEAQ, per germline (reference sequence). The ends were cut back, 5 bases at V and 2 bases at J, with 21 bases in the middle. This CDR3 has 17 amino acids. The chain's CDR3 is CASSPPLGGGSQETQYF. The CDR3 DNA reads as TGTGCCAGCAGCCCCCCGTTGGGGGGGGGCTCTCAAGAGACCCAGTACTTC.

This clonotype showed up many times. V and J are TRBV30 and TRBJ2-3; 9 bases fit TRBD1. The CDR3 is 13 amino acids. Germline CDR1 GTSNPN, CDR2 SVGIG (reference sequence). J was trimmed by 4 bases and V by 7 bases; bases with no gene match: 6. The CDR3 DNA follows: TGTGCCTCAAACAGGGGGCACGCAGATACGCAGTATTTT. Protein: CASNRGHADTQYF.

This clonotype was seen only a few times. The V gene is TRBV7-2, the J gene TRBJ2-3; TRBD2 matches at 9 bases. Losses at the gene ends were 1 base for V and 2 bases for J; bases not matched to a gene: 4. CDR1 is SGHTA, CDR2 FQGNSA, per germline. The CDR3 spans 16 residues. Here the CDR3 reads CASSLVAGASTDTQYF. Written as DNA, the CDR3 is TGTGCCAGCAGCTTAGTAGCGGGGGCCTCCACAGATACGCAGTATTTT.

This chain connects TRBV20-1 to TRBJ1-2; D unresolved. CDR3 length: 12 residues. V was cut by 6 bases and J by 4 bases, with 12 bases left in between. Germline V gene sequence: CDR1 DFQATT, CDR2 SNEGSKA (reference sequence). CDR3 sequence: CSAPHRPYGYTF. DNA for the CDR3: TGCAGTGCCCCACACCGACCCTATGGCTACACCTTC.

As concerns this clonotype: A much more abundant neighbour one base away suggests this may be a read error. J is TRBJ2-7 and V is TRBV7-9; no clear D. Per germline, CDR1 SEHNR and CDR2 FQNEAQ (reference sequence). The V and J ends lost 5 bases and 6 bases respectively, with 14 bases between them. The CDR3 runs 13 residues. The CDR3 here is CASSPDVMFEQYF. Written as DNA, the CDR3 is TGTGCCAGCAGCCCCGACGTGATGTTCGAGCAGTACTTC.

In its sample, this clonotype was seen a few times. V gene TRBV6-2 or TRBV6-3 combines with J gene TRBJ1-1, with 8 bases fitting TRBD1. The CDR3 is made up of 16 amino acids. V lost 2 bases to trimming and J lost 2 bases; unmatched junction nucleotides: 7. CDR1 and CDR2 (germline): MNHEY, SVGEGT. CDR3 region: CASSYRSGQVNTEAFF. The CDR3 region has the DNA TGTGCCAGCAGTTACCGATCGGGACAGGTAAACACTGAAGCTTTCTTT.

This clonotype has ten or more counts. The rearrangement links TRBV5-4 to TRBJ2-7; D unclear. The CDR3 is 13 amino acids. Germline V gene lookup returns CDR1 SGHNT and CDR2 YYREEE (reference sequence). V lost 0 bases to trimming and J lost 3 bases, with 7 bases between them. The DNA for the CDR3 is TGTGCCAGCAGCTTGGGTGTCAGCTACGAGCAGTACTTC. Its protein product is CASSLGVSYEQYF.

This clonotype was detected many times. The chain joins TRBV18 to TRBJ1-1; no firm D call. Trimming left V 1 base short and J 0 bases short, with 9 bases between. Germline loops: CDR1 KGHSH, CDR2 LQKENI. The CDR3 has 15 residues. In DNA, the CDR3 is TGTGCCAGCTCACCACAGGAGAATATGAACACTGAAGCTTTCTTT. Its protein is CASSPQENMNTEAFF.

This clonotype has only a few counts. The V call is TRBV4-3, the J call TRBJ1-2, with a possible D match to TRBD1 (5 bases). The CDR3 length is 16 residues. CDR1 and CDR2 (germline): LGHNA, YSLEER. V was trimmed by 1 base and J by 7 bases, leaving 19 bases between them. The CDR3 reads CASSQAWDHAGGGYTF. CDR3 coding DNA: TGCGCCAGCAGCCAAGCCTGGGACCATGCCGGTGGTGGCTACACCTTC.

Many counts were recorded for this clonotype. This sequence joins TRBV20-1 and TRBJ2-5; 9 bases are a match to TRBD2. V dropped 4 bases and J dropped 9; count of bases not matched to a gene: 15. Germline assignment: CDR1 DFQATT and CDR2 SNEGSKA (reference sequence). The CDR3 has 15 amino acids. The CDR3 protein is CSATNTGLAGRAQYF. CDR3 in DNA: TGCAGTGCTACTAACACGGGACTAGCCGGGCGGGCCCAGTACTTC.